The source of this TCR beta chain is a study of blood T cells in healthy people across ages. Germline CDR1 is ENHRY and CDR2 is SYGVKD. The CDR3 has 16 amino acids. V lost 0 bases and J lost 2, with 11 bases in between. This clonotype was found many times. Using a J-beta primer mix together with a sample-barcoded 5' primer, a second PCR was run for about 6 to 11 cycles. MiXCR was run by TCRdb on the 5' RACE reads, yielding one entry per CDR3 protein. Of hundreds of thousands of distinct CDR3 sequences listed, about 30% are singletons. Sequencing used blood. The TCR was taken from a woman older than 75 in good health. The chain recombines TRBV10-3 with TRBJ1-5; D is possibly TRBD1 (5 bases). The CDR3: CAISESGVLGNQPQHF. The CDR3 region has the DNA TGTGCCATCAGTGAGTCGGGGGTGCTGGGCAATCAGCCCCAGCATTTT.